Presented here are 26 T cell receptor beta chains from one specimen sequenced in a study of T cell changes during pregnancy in multiple sclerosis. Generated by immunoSEQ multiplex PCR, the TCRdb table keeps only in-frame clones and is missing some. This sample has tens of thousands of clones, with just over 90% found just once. The specimen comprised CD8+ T cells from peripheral blood mononuclear cells, sampled in the second trimester of pregnancy. All receptors come from a female donor with multiple sclerosis, enrolled in a pregnancy study.

The chain joins TRBV30 to TRBJ2-3, with 9 bases lining up with TRBD1. The V gene's germline CDR1 is GTSNPN and CDR2 SVGIG (reference sequence). V dropped 0 bases and J dropped 5; count of bases not matched to a gene: 9. The CDR3 is 16 residues long. CDR3 residues: CAWSVRPGQGEDTQYF. As DNA, the CDR3 is TGTGCCTGGAGTGTACGGCCGGGACAGGGTGAAGATACGCAGTATTTT.

The chain is built from TRBV27 and TRBJ1-2, with D maybe TRBD1 (6 bases). The germline V gene has CDR1 MNHEY and CDR2 SMNVEV (reference sequence). CDR3 length: 15 amino acids. The V end was cut by 2 bases, the J end by 4 bases, with 14 bases between. CDR3 residues: CASSLGAQGAYGYTF. The CDR3 bases are TGTGCCAGCAGTTTAGGGGCACAGGGAGCCTATGGCTACACCTTC.

The gene calls are TRBV27 and TRBJ2-7; 9 positions agree with TRBD2. The CDR3 has 13 amino acids. Germline V gene data show CDR1 as MNHEY and CDR2 as SMNVEV (reference sequence). Trimming took 3 bases from V and 3 from J; bases not matched to a gene: 0. CDR3: CASSLTSGYEQYF. Here the CDR3 DNA reads TGTGCCAGCAGTTTGACTAGCGGCTACGAGCAGTACTTC.

CDR3: CARSLGQSYGYTF. CDR3 nucleotides: TGTGCCAGAAGCTTGGGACAGTCCTATGGCTACACCTTC. This chain links TRBV5-3 with TRBJ1-2, with D maybe TRBD1 (5 bases). TRBV5-3 is an ORF for which the function is uncertain. Trimming cost V 0 bases and J 4 bases, with 7 bases left between them. The CDR3 is made up of 13 amino acids.

This chain uses TRBV1 with TRBJ2-1; the table's D call of TRBD2 was not tested on the DNA. TRBV1 is a pseudogene segment. The CDR3 has 20 amino acids. The CDR3: CTSSHPGLAGGWDSYNEQFF. The CDR3 DNA reads TGCACCAGCAGCCACCCGGGACTAGCGGGAGGTTGGGACTCCTACAATGAGCAGTTCTTC.

The rearrangement uses TRBV28 and TRBJ2-1, with D possibly matching TRBD2 (6 bases). This CDR3 has 17 amino acids. CDR1 is MDHEN and CDR2 is SYDVKM in the germline V gene. V was pared by 4 bases and J by 2 bases, with 18 bases between. This CDR3 reads CASSSRLSGLPYNEQFF. The CDR3 nucleotides are TGTGCCAGCAGTTCCCGACTCAGCGGGTTGCCCTACAATGAGCAGTTCTTC.

The chain carries TRBV7-6 and TRBJ2-1; TRBD2 is a possible D gene (6 bases). The germline V gene has CDR1 SGHVS and CDR2 FNYEAQ. The CDR3 length is 13 residues. Trimming stripped 3 bases from V and 9 bases from J, with 12 bases between. The CDR3, as DNA: TGTGCCAGCAGCTTGGGTAGCGGTGGTGAGCAGTTCTTC. The encoded protein is CASSLGSGGEQFF. Supplemented by reference TRBV7-6 and TRBJ2-1, the full variable domain reads GAGVSQSPRYKVTKRGQDVALRCDPISGHVSLYWYRQALGQGPEFLTYFNYEAQQDKSGLPNDRFSAERPEGSISTLTIQRTEQRDSAMYRCASSLGSGGEQFFGPGTRLTVL.

The chain is built from TRBV18 and TRBJ2-1; maybe TRBD1 (5 bases). This CDR3 comprises 16 residues. Trimming removed 0 bases at V and 0 bases at J, with 9 bases between. Germline CDR1 is KGHSH and CDR2 is LQKENI. The CDR3 DNA reads TGTGCCAGCTCACCACCGGGGCGGAGCTCCTACAATGAGCAGTTCTTC. Translated: CASSPPGRSSYNEQFF.

This clone was recorded only once. The chain is built from TRBV2 and TRBJ2-3, with D possibly being TRBD1 (6 bases). V lost 2 bases and J 4 bases, leaving 16 bases between the germline ends. The germline V gene has CDR1 SNHLY and CDR2 FYNNEI. The CDR3 loop spans 16 amino acids. For the CDR3, the DNA is TGTGCCAGCAGTGAACGGCCCAACAGGGTCCCAGATACGCAGTATTTT. The encoded protein is CASSERPNRVPDTQYF.

V and J are TRBV7-9 and TRBJ1-3; unclear D gene. Trimming stripped 1 base from V and 0 bases from J, with 13 bases between. The CDR3 runs to 17 residues. Germline CDR1 SEHNR, CDR2 FQNEAQ (reference sequence). The CDR3 region has the DNA TGTGCCAGCAGCTTAGGAGGGTTTTATAACTCTGGAAACACCATATATTTT. Translating gives CASSLGGFYNSGNTIYF.

The chain is built from TRBV9 and TRBJ2-1, with 14 nucleotides matching TRBD2. This CDR3 contains 15 residues. Per the germline V gene, CDR1 is SGDLS and CDR2 is YYNGEE. V dropped 3 bases and J dropped 8; count of bases not matched to a gene: 4. In nucleotides, the CDR3 is TGTGCCAGCAGCGAGGGGACTAGCGGGAGCCATGAGCAGTTCTTC. Its protein is CASSEGTSGSHEQFF.

This clone was observed once. The V and J genes are TRBV9 and TRBJ2-2; D is possibly TRBD2 (5 bases). Looked up from germline, CDR1 is SGDLS and CDR2 is YYNGEE. The CDR3 is 12 residues long. With 5 bases removed from V and 7 bases from J, the gap between germline ends came to 9 bases. The CDR3 sequence is CASRKEGGELFF. The CDR3 DNA follows: TGTGCCAGCAGGAAAGAGGGCGGGGAGCTGTTTTTT.

This sequence joins TRBV4-1 and TRBJ2-6, with a tentative D call TRBD2 (6 bases). The V end lost 1 base, the J end lost 0 bases, and 10 bases lay between the germline ends. This CDR3 contains 17 residues. Germline CDR1 and CDR2: MGHRA and YSYEKL. The CDR3 protein is CASSQGGASSGANVLTF. The CDR3, as DNA: TGCGCCAGCAGCCAAGGCGGGGCGAGCTCTGGGGCCAACGTCCTGACTTTC.

The V call is TRBV6-4, the J call TRBJ1-2, with TRBD1 identical over 7 bases. The germline CDR1 and CDR2 sequences are MRHNA and SNTAGT. The CDR3 runs 16 residues. Unmatched junction bases numbered 20, after V lost 6 bases and J lost 10 bases. The DNA of the CDR3 is TGTGCCAGCAGAGGCGGAAAAGGAACAGGGGACGTAGTCTACACCTTC. This encodes CASRGGKGTGDVVYTF.

This chain connects TRBV27 to TRBJ2-2; D may be TRBD2 (5 bases). The V and J ends lost 3 bases and 6 bases respectively, with 11 bases between them. The CDR3 loop spans 14 amino acids. The germline V gene has CDR1 MNHEY and CDR2 SMNVEV (reference sequence). The chain's CDR3 is CASSLTQEAGELFF. The CDR3 coding sequence is TGTGCCAGCAGTTTGACTCAGGAGGCCGGGGAGCTGTTTTTT.

The J gene is TRBJ1-2, the V gene TRBV10-3; TRBD1 might be the D (5 bases). The germline gives CDR1 ENHRY, CDR2 SYGVKD. The CDR3 has 15 amino acids. The ends were cut back, 0 bases at V and 3 bases at J, with 11 bases in the middle. The CDR3 reads CAISESGPGDYGYTF. CDR3 in DNA: TGTGCCATCAGTGAGTCGGGTCCGGGGGACTATGGCTACACCTTC.

The chain recombines TRBV11-2 with TRBJ2-1; TRBD1 matches at 7 bases. V shed 0 bases and J 2 bases; nucleotides not matched to a gene: 7. From germline, CDR1 is SGHAT and CDR2 FQNNGV. There are 17 residues in the CDR3. CDR3 in amino acids: CASSLDSGTEPYNEQFF. CDR3 DNA: TGTGCCAGCAGCTTAGATTCCGGGACAGAGCCCTACAATGAGCAGTTCTTC.

The J gene is TRBJ2-2, the V gene TRBV29-1; TRBD2 agrees at 10 bases. This CDR3 is 16 amino acids long. Germline V gene data show CDR1 as SQVTM and CDR2 as ANQGSEA. V was clipped by 0 bases and J by 4 bases; unmatched bases: 5. CDR3 in amino acids: CSVEDPSGSSTGELFF. CDR3 coding DNA: TGCAGCGTTGAAGATCCTAGCGGGAGTAGCACCGGGGAGCTGTTTTTT.

V usage is TRBV29-1 and J usage is TRBJ1-2; the D gene is possibly TRBD1 (6 bases). Germline assignment: CDR1 SQVTM and CDR2 ANQGSEA. Trimming left V 7 bases short and J 5 bases short, with 11 bases between. This CDR3 is 11 amino acids long. CDR3 protein: CSDETGYGYTF. CDR3 coding DNA: TGCAGCGACGAGACAGGATATGGCTACACCTTC.

The rearrangement uses TRBV27 and TRBJ2-7; 9 bases map to TRBD1. This CDR3 spans 18 amino acids. Germline CDR1 MNHEY, CDR2 SMNVEV (reference sequence). Trimming at V came to 5 bases and at J to 3 bases, leaving 17 bases not matched to a gene. CDR3 nucleotide sequence: TGTGCCAGCAGTGGCCACGGACAGGGGACAACGAAGCGCTACGAGCAGTACTTC. Its translation: CASSGHGQGTTKRYEQYF.

This rearrangement joins TRBV18 to TRBJ1-5; the D gene is possibly TRBD1 (6 bases). Trimming removed 3 bases at V and 5 bases at J, with 11 bases between. Germline V lookup: CDR1 KGHSH, CDR2 LQKENI. This CDR3 region has 14 residues. CDR3 region: CASSPAGDDQPQHF. CDR3 in DNA: TGTGCCAGCTCACCTGCAGGGGACGATCAGCCCCAGCATTTT.

The chain carries TRBV19 and TRBJ2-7; 9 bases map to TRBD1. This CDR3 spans 13 amino acids. The germline V gene has CDR1 LNHDA and CDR2 SQIVND (reference sequence). Trimming cost V 5 bases and J 4 bases; bases outside gene matches: 3. The DNA for the CDR3 is TGTGCCAGTAGTTCCGGGACAGGGTACGAGCAGTACTTC. Encoded protein: CASSSGTGYEQYF. The full variable domain, completed using reference TRBV19 and TRBJ2-7, is DGGITQSPKYLFRKEGQNVTLSCEQNLNHDAMYWYRQDPGQGLRLIYYSQIVNDFQKGDIAEGYSVSREKKESFPLTVTSAQKNPTAFYLCASSSGTGYEQYFGPGTRLTVT.

This chain joins TRBV14 and TRBJ2-7, with D perhaps TRBD1 (5 bases). CDR1 SGHDN and CDR2 FVKESK come from the germline V gene. The V end was cut by 0 bases, the J end by 2 bases, with 14 bases between. The CDR3 sequence is 16 residues long. The CDR3 region has the DNA TGTGCCAGCAGCCAAGAGATAAGGGGAAACCCCTACGAGCAGTACTTC. Translating it yields CASSQEIRGNPYEQYF.

The chain employs TRBV7-3 and TRBJ1-2; D not resolved. Germline values: CDR1 SGHTA, CDR2 FQGTGA. Deletions cut 5 bases from V and 4 bases from J, with 11 bases between. The CDR3 is 13 residues long. Written as DNA, the CDR3 is TGTGCCAGCAGCCCCCGGGCGGGCTATGGCTACACCTTC. Translating it yields CASSPRAGYGYTF.

V usage is TRBV9 and J usage is TRBJ1-2; 7 bases align to TRBD1. V lost 3 bases, J lost 7 bases, and 12 bases stayed unmatched. CDR1 and CDR2 (germline): SGDLS, YYNGEE. The CDR3 contains 15 residues. The chain's CDR3 is CASSASTGAGSGYTF. The CDR3 coding sequence is TGTGCCAGCAGCGCATCTACAGGGGCGGGCAGTGGCTACACCTTC.

V gene TRBV2 combines with J gene TRBJ1-5; perhaps TRBD1 as D (6 bases). The CDR3 sequence is 18 residues long. Deletions cut 8 bases from V and 0 bases from J, with 23 bases between. Germline V lookup: CDR1 SNHLY, CDR2 FYNNEI. The CDR3 nucleotides read TGTGCCAGCTCCTACAATAACAGGGTAGGAGATAGCAATCAGCCCCAGCATTTT. Translated, it gives CASSYNNRVGDSNQPQHF. Full variable domain (rest looked up from reference TRBV2 and TRBJ1-5): EPEVTQTPSHQVTQMGQEVILRCVPISNHLYFYWYRQILGQKVEFLVSFYNNEISEKSEIFDDQFSVERPDGSNFTLKIRSTKLEDSAMYFCASSYNNRVGDSNQPQHFGDGTRLSIL.